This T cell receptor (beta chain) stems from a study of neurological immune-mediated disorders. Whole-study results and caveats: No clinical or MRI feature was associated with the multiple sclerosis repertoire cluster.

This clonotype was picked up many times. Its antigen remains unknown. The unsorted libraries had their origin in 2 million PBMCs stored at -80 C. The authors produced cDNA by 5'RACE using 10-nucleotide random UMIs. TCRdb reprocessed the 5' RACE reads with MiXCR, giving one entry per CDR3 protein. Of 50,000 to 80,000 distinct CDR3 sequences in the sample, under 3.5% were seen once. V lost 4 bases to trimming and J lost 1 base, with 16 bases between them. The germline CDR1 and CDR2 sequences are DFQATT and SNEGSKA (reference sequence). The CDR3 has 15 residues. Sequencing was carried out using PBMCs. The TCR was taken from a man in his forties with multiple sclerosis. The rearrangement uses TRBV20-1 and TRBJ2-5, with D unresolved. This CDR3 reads CSATIFQPIQETQYF. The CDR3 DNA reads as TGCAGTGCTACTATATTCCAGCCTATCCAAGAGACCCAGTACTTC.